Sequencing of this T cell receptor (beta chain) was carried out in a study of cytotoxic CD8 clonotypes in ibrutinib-treated CLL. In the case of this clone: The target antigen is unknown.

Germline trimming cut 6 bases from V and 13 bases from J; bases unmatched to any gene: 5. The CDR3 contains 12 residues. The germline V gene has CDR1 MGHDK and CDR2 SYGVNS. Study findings and constraints: Clonality went up at the time of ibrutinib response, stayed stable in sustained remission, and later dropped back toward its baseline level at progression.

Depths of 1 in 200,000 to 1 in 1 million T cells were the sequencing target. Only in-frame clones appear in the TCRdb table, and some are missing; sequencing was by immunoSEQ multiplex PCR. The sample holds roughly 200,000 clones, about 72% seen once. The input for sequencing was PBMCs, taken after 24 months of ibrutinib treatment. The chain carries TRBV25-1 and TRBJ1-4, with 10 positions matching TRBD1. The receptor comes from a human donor with chronic lymphocytic leukemia. CDR3 region: CASSPGQGLLFF. The DNA for the CDR3 is TGTGCCAGCAGCCCGGGACAGGGGTTACTGTTTTTT. Using reference TRBV25-1 and TRBJ1-4 for the parts outside the CDR3, the full variable domain is EADIYQTPRYLVIGTGKKITLECSQTMGHDKMYWYQQDPGMELHLIHYSYGVNSTEKGDLSSESTVSRIRTEHFPLTLESARPSHTSQYLCASSPGQGLLFFGSGTQLSVL.